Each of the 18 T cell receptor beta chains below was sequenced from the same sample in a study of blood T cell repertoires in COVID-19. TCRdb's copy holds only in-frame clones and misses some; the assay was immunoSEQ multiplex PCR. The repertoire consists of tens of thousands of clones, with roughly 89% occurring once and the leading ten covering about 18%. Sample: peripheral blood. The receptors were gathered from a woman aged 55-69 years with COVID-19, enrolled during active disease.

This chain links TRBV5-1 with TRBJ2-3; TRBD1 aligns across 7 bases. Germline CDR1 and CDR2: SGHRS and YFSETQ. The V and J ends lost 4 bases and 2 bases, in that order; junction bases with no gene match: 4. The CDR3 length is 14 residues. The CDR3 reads CASSRGQNTDTQYF. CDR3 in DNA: TGCGCCAGCAGCCGGGGACAGAACACAGATACGCAGTATTTT.

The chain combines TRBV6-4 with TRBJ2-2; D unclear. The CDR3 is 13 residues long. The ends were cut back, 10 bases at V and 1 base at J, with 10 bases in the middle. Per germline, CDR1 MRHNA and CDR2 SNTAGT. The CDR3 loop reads CATSQENTGELFF. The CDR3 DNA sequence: TGTGCCACCTCGCAGGAGAACACCGGGGAGCTGTTTTTT.

CDR3 amino acids: CASRDAQGNYGYTF. CDR3 DNA: TGCGCCAGCAGGGATGCTCAGGGTAACTATGGCTACACCTTC. The chain is built from TRBV5-1 and TRBJ1-2; TRBD1 might be the D (5 bases). This CDR3 is 14 amino acids long. Germline CDR1 reads SGHRS; CDR2 reads YFSETQ. V lost 5 bases to trimming and J lost 1 base, with 12 bases between them.

CDR3 sequence: CASSFEGQGREKLFF. CDR3 in DNA: TGTGCCAGCAGTTTCGAGGGACAGGGTCGGGAAAAACTGTTTTTT. V gene TRBV28 combines with J gene TRBJ1-4; TRBD1 matches 9 bases. Germline trimming cut 3 bases from V and 8 bases from J; bases unmatched to any gene: 7. The germline CDR1 and CDR2 sequences are MDHEN and SYDVKM. The CDR3 runs to 15 residues. The variable domain in full, completed from reference TRBV28 and TRBJ1-4, reads DVKVTQSSRYLVKRTGEKVFLECVQDMDHENMFWYRQDPGLGLRLIYFSYDVKMKEKGDIPEGYSVSREKKERFSLILESASTNQTSMYLCASSFEGQGREKLFFGSGTQLSVL.

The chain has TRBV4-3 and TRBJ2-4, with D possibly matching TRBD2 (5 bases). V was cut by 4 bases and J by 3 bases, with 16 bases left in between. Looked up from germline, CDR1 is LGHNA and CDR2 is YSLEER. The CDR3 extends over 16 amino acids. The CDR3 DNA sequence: TGCGCCAGCAGCCCCAGCCCGGGGTTGGGCAAAAACATTCAGTACTTC. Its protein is CASSPSPGLGKNIQYF.

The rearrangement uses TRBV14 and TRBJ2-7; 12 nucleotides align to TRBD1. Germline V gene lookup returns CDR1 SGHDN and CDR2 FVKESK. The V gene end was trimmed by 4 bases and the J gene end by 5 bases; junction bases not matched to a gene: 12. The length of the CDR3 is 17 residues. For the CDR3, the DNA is TGTGCCAGCAGCCGGCTCCCGGGACAGGGGGCGCTCCACGAGCAGTACTTC. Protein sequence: CASSRLPGQGALHEQYF.

The CDR3 DNA sequence: TGTGCCACCAGTGGCGGGCAGGGGGCAGCTGGGGCCAACGTCCTGACTTTC. Protein: CATSGGQGAAGANVLTF. The gene calls are TRBV24-1 and TRBJ2-6; 8 nucleotides line up with TRBD1. Trimming cost V 5 bases and J 2 bases; bases outside gene matches: 7. The length of the CDR3 is 17 residues. Per germline, CDR1 KGHDR and CDR2 SFDVKD.

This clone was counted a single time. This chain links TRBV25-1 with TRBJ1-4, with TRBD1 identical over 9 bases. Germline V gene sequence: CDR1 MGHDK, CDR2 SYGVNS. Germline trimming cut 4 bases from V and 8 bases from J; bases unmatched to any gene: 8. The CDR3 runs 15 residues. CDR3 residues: CASSGGTGSREKLFF. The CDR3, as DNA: TGTGCCAGCAGTGGGGGGACAGGGTCTCGCGAAAAACTGTTTTTT.

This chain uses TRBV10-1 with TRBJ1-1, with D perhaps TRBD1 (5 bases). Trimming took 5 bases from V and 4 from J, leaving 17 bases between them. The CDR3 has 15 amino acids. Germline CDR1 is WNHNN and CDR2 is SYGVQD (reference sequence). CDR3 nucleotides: TGCGCCAGCAGTTCCCGGCGGGGGAGGTCCACTGAAGCTTTCTTT. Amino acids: CASSSRRGRSTEAFF.

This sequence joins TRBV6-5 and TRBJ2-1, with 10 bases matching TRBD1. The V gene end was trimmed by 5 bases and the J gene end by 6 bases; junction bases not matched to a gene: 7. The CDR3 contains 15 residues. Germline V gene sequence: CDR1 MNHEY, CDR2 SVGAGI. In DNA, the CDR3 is TGTGCCAGCAGTCGAGGACAGGGGGGAGGCAATGAGCAGTTCTTC. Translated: CASSRGQGGGNEQFF.

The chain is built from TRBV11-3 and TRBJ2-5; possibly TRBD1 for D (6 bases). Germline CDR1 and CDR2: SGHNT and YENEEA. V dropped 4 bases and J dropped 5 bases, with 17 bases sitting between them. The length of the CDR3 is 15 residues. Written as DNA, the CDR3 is TGTGCCAGCAGCTCCCAGGGGTCATCGGGGGAGACCCAGTACTTC. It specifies CASSSQGSSGETQYF.

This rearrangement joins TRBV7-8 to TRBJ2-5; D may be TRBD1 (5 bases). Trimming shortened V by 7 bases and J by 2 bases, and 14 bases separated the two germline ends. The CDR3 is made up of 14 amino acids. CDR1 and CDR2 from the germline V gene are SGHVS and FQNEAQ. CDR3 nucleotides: TGTGCCAGCACCCCGACAGAACTTCAAGAGACCCAGTACTTC. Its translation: CASTPTELQETQYF.

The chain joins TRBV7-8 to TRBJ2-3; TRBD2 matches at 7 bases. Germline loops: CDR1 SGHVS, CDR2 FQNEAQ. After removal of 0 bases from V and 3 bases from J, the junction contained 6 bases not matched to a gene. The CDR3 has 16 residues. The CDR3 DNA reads TGTGCCAGCAGCTTAGCAGAAGCGGGGAGGACAGATACGCAGTATTTT. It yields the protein CASSLAEAGRTDTQYF.

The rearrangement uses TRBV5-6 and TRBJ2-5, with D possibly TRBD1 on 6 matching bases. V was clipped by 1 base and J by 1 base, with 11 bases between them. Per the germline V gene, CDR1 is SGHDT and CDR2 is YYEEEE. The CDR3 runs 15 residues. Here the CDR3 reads CASSLWGRRQETQYF. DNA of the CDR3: TGTGCCAGCAGCTTGTGGGGGCGACGCCAAGAGACCCAGTACTTC.

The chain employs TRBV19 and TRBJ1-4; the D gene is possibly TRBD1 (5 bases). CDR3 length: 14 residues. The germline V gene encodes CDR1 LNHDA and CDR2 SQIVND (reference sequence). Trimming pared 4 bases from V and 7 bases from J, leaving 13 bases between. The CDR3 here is CASSRPGMGEKLFF. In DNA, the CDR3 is TGTGCCAGTAGTAGGCCAGGGATGGGTGAAAAACTGTTTTTT.

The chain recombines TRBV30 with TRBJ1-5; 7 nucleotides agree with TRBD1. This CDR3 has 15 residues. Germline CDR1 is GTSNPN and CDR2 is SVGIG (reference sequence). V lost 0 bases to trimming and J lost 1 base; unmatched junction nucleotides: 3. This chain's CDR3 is CAWSVQGRSNQPQHF. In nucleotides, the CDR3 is TGTGCCTGGAGTGTACAGGGGCGGAGCAATCAGCCCCAGCATTTT.

The chain's CDR3 is CASSRVLSNTGELFF. In DNA form, the CDR3 reads TGTGCCAGCAGCCGAGTTCTTTCGAACACCGGGGAGCTGTTTTTT. This chain connects TRBV7-8 to TRBJ2-2; D unresolved. V was pared by 5 bases and J by 0 bases, with 10 bases between. This CDR3 has 15 amino acids. Germline loops: CDR1 SGHVS, CDR2 FQNEAQ. The variable domain in full, with the rest retrieved from reference TRBV7-8 and TRBJ2-2, is GAGVSQSPRYKVAKRGQDVALRCDPISGHVSLFWYQQALGQGPEFLTYFQNEAQLDKSGLPSDRFFAERPEGSVSTLKIQRTQQEDSAVYLCASSRVLSNTGELFFGEGSRLTVL.

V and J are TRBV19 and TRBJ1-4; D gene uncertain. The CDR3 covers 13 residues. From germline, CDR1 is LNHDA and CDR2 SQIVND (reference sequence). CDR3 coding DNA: TGTGCTGCGGCGGCTCCGCCTAATGAAAAACTGTTTTTT. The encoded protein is CAAAAPPNEKLFF.